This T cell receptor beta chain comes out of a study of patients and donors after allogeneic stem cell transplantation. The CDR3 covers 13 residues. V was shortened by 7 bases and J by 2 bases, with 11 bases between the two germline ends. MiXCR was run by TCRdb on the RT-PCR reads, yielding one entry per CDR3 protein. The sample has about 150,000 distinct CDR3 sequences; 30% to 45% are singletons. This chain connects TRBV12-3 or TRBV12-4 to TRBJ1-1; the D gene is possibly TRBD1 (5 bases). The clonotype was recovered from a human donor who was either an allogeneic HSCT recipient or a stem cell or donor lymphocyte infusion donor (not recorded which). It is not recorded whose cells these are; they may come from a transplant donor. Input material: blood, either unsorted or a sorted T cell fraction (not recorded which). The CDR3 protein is CASTGRTNTEAFF. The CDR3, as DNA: TGTGCCAGCACCGGACGGACAAACACTGAAGCTTTCTTT.